A single count supports the clone carrying this T cell receptor (beta chain). Its antigen is as yet unknown. Sequencing was performed with immunoSEQ multiplex PCR; in TCRdb, only in-frame clones are kept and a portion is missing. The sample records fewer than 6,000 clones, about four fifths being singletons. V shed 5 bases and J shed 1 base, with 14 bases lying between them. There are 15 residues in the CDR3. Germline V gene lookup returns CDR1 SEHNR and CDR2 FQNEAQ (reference sequence). This record comes from a study of coeliac disease. Study conclusions and caveats: Few TRB amino acid sequences were shared between samples; most were unique. Lamina propria and intraepithelial cell fractions may contain each other's cells. Active celiac intraepithelial and lamina propria samples had lower TRB and TRG clonality than control samples.

One frozen approximately 490,000-cell aliquot per fraction was sequenced. This receptor was obtained from a woman aged 18 to 35 with active celiac disease. This rearrangement joins TRBV7-9 to TRBJ1-2; D is unclear. The sequencing sample was made of lamina propria lymphocytes from the gut. Here the CDR3 DNA reads TGTGCCAGCAGCCTCTTAGCAGGAGGTAACTATGGCTACACCTTC. Amino acids: CASSLLAGGNYGYTF.